A single sample gave rise to the 30 T cell receptor beta chains below, sequenced in a study of human T cells and chemical hapten exposure. TCRdb reprocessed the RACE reads with MiXCR, giving one entry per CDR3 protein. The profile shows 80,000 to 100,000 distinct CDR3 sequences, around 9.9% of them singletons. The time point is: patch test 3, about 24 weeks after DPC sensitization. Treatment specified: therapeutic diphenylcyclopropenone sensitization with weekly scalp DPC. Sequencing was performed on whole blood, taken in connection with sensitization to the hapten diphenylcyclopropenone (DPC). Receptors were obtained from a woman in her thirties with alopecia areata. Some clones in this sample may be carry-over from other donors' samples.

The CDR3: CASSPGQGAFDEQYV. The CDR3, as DNA: TGCGCCAGCAGCCCGGGACAGGGGGCTTTCGACGAGCAGTACGTC. This chain uses TRBV5-1 with TRBJ2-7, with 12 bases fitting TRBD1. With 4 bases clipped from V and 5 bases from J, the junction kept 7 bases outside the gene matches. Germline CDR1 reads SGHRS; CDR2 reads YFSETQ. This CDR3 is 15 amino acids long.

This clonotype appeared many times. The J gene is TRBJ2-3, the V gene TRBV4-1, with 7 positions matching TRBD2. Germline-derived CDR1 and CDR2 are MGHRA and YSYEKL. This CDR3 has 16 amino acids. J lost 8 bases, V lost 3 bases, and 14 bases had no gene match. CDR3 protein: CASSHPAPSGPVTQYF. CDR3 nucleotides: TGCGCCAGCAGCCATCCGGCGCCTAGCGGACCTGTTACGCAGTATTTT.

The sample holds many counts of this clonotype. V and J are TRBV19 and TRBJ2-2, with TRBD1 matching 8 bases. The V segment lost 6 bases and the J segment 3 bases; nucleotides outside the gene matches: 3. CDR3 size: 14 residues. Germline assignment: CDR1 LNHDA and CDR2 SQIVND (reference sequence). The CDR3 DNA follows: TGTGCCAGTAGGACAGGGGCCTACACCGGGGAGCTGTTTTTT. Translated: CASRTGAYTGELFF.

This clonotype was seen ten or more times. V gene TRBV7-6 combines with J gene TRBJ2-1; 7 bases align to TRBD2. This CDR3 spans 13 amino acids. Germline assignment: CDR1 SGHVS and CDR2 FNYEAQ. V gave up 8 bases and J gave up 3 bases; unmatched junction bases: 4. CDR3 residues: CASREENYNEQFF. The CDR3 nucleotides are TGTGCCAGCCGGGAGGAAAACTACAATGAGCAGTTCTTC.

This chain uses TRBV28 with TRBJ1-5; D is unresolved. Per germline, CDR1 MDHEN and CDR2 SYDVKM. V gave up 5 bases and J gave up 0 bases, with 14 bases separating them. The CDR3 is made up of 16 amino acids. The CDR3: CASSPGFTHSNQPQHF. The CDR3 bases are TGTGCCAGCAGTCCGGGTTTCACCCATAGCAATCAGCCCCAGCATTTT. The whole variable domain, remainder taken from reference TRBV28 and TRBJ1-5, is DVKVTQSSRYLVKRTGEKVFLECVQDMDHENMFWYRQDPGLGLRLIYFSYDVKMKEKGDIPEGYSVSREKKERFSLILESASTNQTSMYLCASSPGFTHSNQPQHFGDGTRLSIL.

In this sample, this clonotype turned up many times. The CDR3 spells CASSLDGATSGYTF. The CDR3 DNA follows: TGTGCCAGCAGCTTAGATGGAGCCACCAGTGGCTACACCTTC. The gene calls are TRBV11-2 and TRBJ1-2; D not certain. V lost 0 bases and J 7 bases, leaving 12 bases between the germline ends. In germline, CDR1 is SGHAT, CDR2 FQNNGV. The CDR3 totals 14 residues.

This chain uses TRBV27 with TRBJ2-1, with D tentatively TRBD2 (6 bases). The CDR3 spans 15 residues. The germline V gene has CDR1 MNHEY and CDR2 SMNVEV (reference sequence). Trimming left V 3 bases short and J 2 bases short, with 11 bases between. CDR3 amino acids: CASSFKRAAYNEQFF. The CDR3 DNA sequence: TGTGCCAGCAGTTTTAAGCGGGCAGCCTACAATGAGCAGTTCTTC.

This clonotype has a count of ten or more. V usage is TRBV6-5 and J usage is TRBJ2-3; TRBD2 agrees at 11 bases. The CDR3 covers 15 residues. The germline V gene has CDR1 MNHEY and CDR2 SVGAGI. Trimming removed 6 bases from V and 1 base from J; junction bases left unmatched: 3. Here the CDR3 reads CASRRLAGRTDTQYF. The CDR3 bases are TGTGCCAGCAGAAGACTAGCGGGGCGCACAGATACGCAGTATTTT.

CDR3 coding DNA: TGTGCCAGCAGTCCGGACAGCCCCACTGAAGCTTTCTTT. Amino acids: CASSPDSPTEAFF. The chain combines TRBV2 with TRBJ1-1; TRBD1 might be the D (6 bases). The CDR3 extends over 13 amino acids. Per the germline V gene, CDR1 is SNHLY and CDR2 is FYNNEI. Trimming cost V 5 bases and J 4 bases, with 11 bases left between them.

This clonotype was recorded a few times. J is TRBJ2-1 and V is TRBV11-2; 8 bases map to TRBD1. The CDR3 sequence is 14 residues long. The germline V gene encodes CDR1 SGHAT and CDR2 FQNNGV. V was pared by 4 bases and J by 4 bases, with 3 bases of the junction left unmatched. CDR3 DNA: TGTGCCAGCAGCTCACAGGGGGAATACAATGAGCAGTTCTTC. This encodes CASSSQGEYNEQFF.

This clonotype has at least ten counts. This sequence joins TRBV7-7 and TRBJ2-3, with 8 nucleotides matching TRBD1. With V trimmed by 1 base and J by 1 base, 7 bases remained unmatched. CDR1 and CDR2 (germline): SSHAT, FNYEAQ (reference sequence). The CDR3 contains 17 residues. CDR3 protein: CASSLDAGGQGTDTQYF. The CDR3 DNA is TGTGCCAGCAGCTTAGACGCTGGGGGACAGGGCACAGATACGCAGTATTTT.

The sample holds many counts of this clonotype. This chain joins TRBV19 and TRBJ2-2; 9 bases are shared with TRBD1. V lost 5 bases and J lost 7; bases outside the gene matches: 8. This CDR3 spans 15 amino acids. Germline V lookup: CDR1 LNHDA, CDR2 SQIVND (reference sequence). For the CDR3, the DNA is TGTGCCAGTAGTCTGGACAGGGGACTGGACGGGGAGCTGTTTTTT. It is translated as CASSLDRGLDGELFF.

This clonotype was seen repeatedly, ten times or more. The CDR3 nucleotides are TGCAGTGTTCGAGCGGGGCCCTCCTACGAGCAGTACTTC. Its translation: CSVRAGPSYEQYF. The chain employs TRBV20-1 and TRBJ2-7, with 7 bases aligning to TRBD2. Germline values: CDR1 DFQATT, CDR2 SNEGSKA (reference sequence). This CDR3 has 13 residues. Trimming removed 7 bases from V and 0 bases from J; junction bases left unmatched: 6.

Here the CDR3 reads CGPYRGRHEQYF. The CDR3 region has the DNA TGTGGTCCTTACAGGGGGAGGCACGAGCAGTACTTC. The chain is built from TRBV28 and TRBJ2-7; 8 positions match TRBD1. CDR3 size: 12 residues. Germline V gene data show CDR1 as MDHEN and CDR2 as SYDVKM.

This clonotype was seen repeatedly, ten times or more. The chain employs TRBV28 and TRBJ2-1; 11 bases line up with TRBD2. With V trimmed by 6 bases and J by 1 base, 5 bases remained unmatched. CDR1 is MDHEN and CDR2 is SYDVKM in the germline V gene. This CDR3 comprises 16 residues. The CDR3 nucleotides are TGTGCCAGCAGCGTTAGCGGGAGGGTTTCCTACAATGAGCAGTTCTTC. It codes for CASSVSGRVSYNEQFF. Drawing the rest from reference TRBV28 and TRBJ2-1, the complete variable domain is DVKVTQSSRYLVKRTGEKVFLECVQDMDHENMFWYRQDPGLGLRLIYFSYDVKMKEKGDIPEGYSVSREKKERFSLILESASTNQTSMYLCASSVSGRVSYNEQFFGPGTRLTVL.

This clonotype was counted at least ten times. V gene TRBV5-1 combines with J gene TRBJ2-3; D may be TRBD2 (5 bases). The CDR3 spans 18 residues. CDR1 is SGHRS, CDR2 YFSETQ, per germline. The V end was cut by 0 bases, the J end by 1 base, with 18 bases between. CDR3: CASSLGLSVRVGTDTQYF. CDR3 coding DNA: TGCGCCAGCAGCTTGGGTTTGAGCGTGCGGGTTGGCACAGATACGCAGTATTTT.

This clonotype showed up many times. The rearrangement joins TRBV3-1 to TRBJ2-1, with D possibly being TRBD1 (5 bases). Trimming cost V 0 bases and J 13 bases, with 7 bases left between them. The CDR3 has 11 residues. CDR1 and CDR2 from the germline V gene are LGHDT and YNNKEL (reference sequence). In DNA, the CDR3 is TGTGCCAGCAGCCAAGACAGGGTACAGTTCTTC. Translated: CASSQDRVQFF.

The chain is built from TRBV27 and TRBJ2-3; TRBD1 aligns across 8 bases. This CDR3 is built from 16 residues. Germline CDR1 reads MNHEY; CDR2 reads SMNVEV (reference sequence). V dropped 6 bases and J dropped 3; count of bases not matched to a gene: 11. The CDR3 sequence is CASSPLMQGATDTQYF. CDR3 in DNA: TGTGCCAGCAGCCCTCTCATGCAGGGGGCAACAGATACGCAGTATTTT.

This clonotype was counted at least ten times. The chain recombines TRBV29-1 with TRBJ2-7; TRBD1 aligns across 12 bases. The CDR3 runs to 15 residues. Germline V gives CDR1 SQVTM, CDR2 ANQGSEA. J was trimmed by 1 base and V by 2 bases; bases with no gene match: 3. The CDR3 region is CSVERGQGASYEQYF. Here the CDR3 DNA reads TGCAGCGTTGAAAGGGGACAGGGGGCGTCCTACGAGCAGTACTTC.

This clonotype was counted at least ten times. The chain uses TRBV20-1 and TRBJ1-1; no definite D call. CDR3 size: 14 residues. Per the germline V gene, CDR1 is DFQATT and CDR2 is SNEGSKA (reference sequence). Trimming stripped 3 bases from V and 2 bases from J, with 13 bases between. The CDR3 bases are TGCAGTGCTAGCGGTCGTAAGGGTAACACTGAAGCTTTCTTT. Translating it yields CSASGRKGNTEAFF.

This clonotype was observed a few times. The rearrangement links TRBV6-5 to TRBJ2-5; TRBD1 is a possible D gene (6 bases). Deletions cut 6 bases from V and 9 bases from J, with 17 bases between. CDR1 is MNHEY and CDR2 is SVGAGI in the germline V gene. The CDR3 covers 13 residues. The chain's CDR3 is CASSRDTNGAQYF. Here the CDR3 DNA reads TGTGCCAGCAGCCGGGACACCAACGGGGCCCAGTACTTC.

This chain connects TRBV5-1 to TRBJ2-7; 9 bases match TRBD2. This CDR3 spans 14 amino acids. The germline gives CDR1 SGHRS, CDR2 YFSETQ. Trimming removed 7 bases from V and 5 bases from J; junction bases left unmatched: 10. In DNA form, the CDR3 reads TGCGCCAGCTCGGCGGGAGGGCCCGAAGACGAGCAGTACTTC. It encodes CASSAGGPEDEQYF.

This clonotype has at least ten counts. CDR3 residues: CSVKGVATDTQYF. CDR3 in DNA: TGCAGCGTAAAAGGGGTAGCCACAGATACGCAGTATTTT. The rearrangement uses TRBV29-1 and TRBJ2-3; D possibly corresponds to TRBD1 (5 bases). V was trimmed by 6 bases and J by 2 bases, leaving 12 bases between them. CDR1 and CDR2 from the germline V gene are SQVTM and ANQGSEA. The CDR3 covers 13 residues.

The chain combines TRBV20-1 with TRBJ1-6; D possibly corresponds to TRBD1 (6 bases). From germline, CDR1 is DFQATT and CDR2 SNEGSKA (reference sequence). This CDR3 region has 18 residues. V lost 6 bases and J lost 0, with 21 bases in between. This CDR3 reads CSATPPGAMSSYNSPLHF. CDR3 nucleotides: TGCAGTGCCACCCCTCCAGGGGCTATGAGCTCCTATAATTCACCCCTCCACTTT.

The chain has TRBV27 and TRBJ2-4; no definite D call. Trimming took off 6 bases at V and 4 bases at J, with 19 bases between the two ends. The CDR3 runs 16 residues. Germline CDR1 and CDR2: MNHEY and SMNVEV (reference sequence). CDR3 residues: CASSPLFSDPKNIQYF. The CDR3 DNA reads TGTGCCAGCAGCCCCCTTTTTAGTGATCCGAAAAACATTCAGTACTTC.

This clonotype has ten or more counts. The chain links TRBV6-2 or TRBV6-3 to TRBJ2-1; D possibly uses TRBD1 or TRBD2 (5 bases each). Germline CDR1 MNHEY, CDR2 SVGEGT. The CDR3 covers 15 residues. Trimming shortened V by 7 bases and J by 9 bases, and 22 bases separated the two germline ends. The CDR3 spells CASIPGAGRKGEQFF. The CDR3 DNA is TGTGCCAGCATCCCCGGGGCAGGGCGTAAAGGTGAGCAGTTCTTC.

The table lists this clonotype with many counts. This chain joins TRBV7-9 and TRBJ1-1, with 7 bases aligning to TRBD1. The CDR3 is 14 residues long. Looked up from germline, CDR1 is SEHNR and CDR2 is FQNEAQ (reference sequence). V dropped 4 bases and J dropped 5; count of bases not matched to a gene: 7. Written as DNA, the CDR3 is TGTGCCAGCAGCTCGCGACAGGGTAGGACTGAAGCTTTCTTT. This translates into CASSSRQGRTEAFF.

There are many counts of this clonotype. The chain combines TRBV12-3 or TRBV12-4 with TRBJ2-7; 11 bases are a match to TRBD2. V was clipped by 6 bases and J by 1 base; unmatched bases: 11. The CDR3 covers 17 residues. CDR3 in amino acids: CASSRKSGTSGSYEQYF. The CDR3 nucleotides are TGTGCCAGCAGCCGTAAATCCGGGACTAGCGGATCCTACGAGCAGTACTTC.

The V call is TRBV27, the J call TRBJ1-1; tentative D call: TRBD1 (6 bases). V was shortened by 5 bases and J by 8 bases, with 12 bases between the two germline ends. In germline, CDR1 is MNHEY, CDR2 SMNVEV (reference sequence). The CDR3 contains 12 residues. In DNA form, the CDR3 reads TGTGCCAGCAGTAAACAGGGCTTAGAAGCTTTCTTT. Protein: CASSKQGLEAFF.

There are many counts of this clonotype. This sequence joins TRBV6-6 and TRBJ2-2; 14 bases align to TRBD2. The J segment lost 1 base and the V segment lost 6 bases, leaving 7 bases of the junction unmatched. The germline V gene encodes CDR1 MNHNY and CDR2 SVGAGI (reference sequence). The CDR3 loop spans 18 amino acids. As DNA, the CDR3 is TGTGCCAGCAGCTCCGGACTAGCGGGAGGATTGAACACCGGGGAGCTGTTTTTT. It yields the protein CASSSGLAGGLNTGELFF.